This T cell receptor beta chain was retrieved from a study of T cell changes during pregnancy in multiple sclerosis. Germline V CDR1 and CDR2: SEHNR, FQNEAQ (reference sequence). The CDR3 sequence is 15 residues long. The ends lost 4 bases at V and 5 bases at J; junction bases unmatched: 6. This table comes from immunoSEQ multiplex PCR, and its TCRdb copy is limited to in-frame clones, with some not included. The repertoire includes about 72,000 clones, roughly nine tenths of them detected once, and less than 0.85% sits in the top ten. V and J are TRBV7-9 and TRBJ2-1, with TRBD1 matching 9 bases. The origin of this receptor is a female donor in good health, enrolled as a control in a pregnancy study. The sample in question was peripheral blood, obtained in the third trimester of pregnancy. CDR3 in amino acids: CASSSRDRDHNEQFF. In DNA form, the CDR3 reads TGTGCCAGCAGCTCCCGGGACAGGGACCACAATGAGCAGTTCTTC.